A selection of T cell receptor beta chains follows, all from one sample in a study of blood T cell repertoires in COVID-19. Method: immunoSEQ multiplex PCR; TCRdb's copy keeps in-frame clones and lacks some. The sample records tens of thousands of clones, more than 70% being singletons. Sequenced material: peripheral blood. These receptors were obtained from an older woman with acute or convalescent COVID-19. The CDR3 runs from the conserved cysteine through the conserved F or W. D genes are given only for firm matches. For some rows the clone size is stated as once, few or many, or as a class when expanded; others skip it.

d_gene: TRBD1
v_gene: TRBV3-1/TRBV3-2
len: 16
abundance: .
j_gene: TRBJ1-5
CDR3nt: TGTGCCAGCAGCCAGACCTCCGGGACAGGGCATCAGCCCCAGCATTTT
CDR3aa: CASSQTSGTGHQPQHF

d_gene: .
v_gene: TRBV7-2
len: 14
abundance: .
j_gene: TRBJ1-1
CDR3nt: TGTGCCAGCAGCCCTAGGGGGACACACACTGAAGCTTTCTTT
CDR3aa: CASSPRGTHTEAFF

d_gene: TRBD1
v_gene: TRBV5-1
len: 16
abundance: .
j_gene: TRBJ2-1
CDR3nt: TGCGCCAGCAGCTCTTCCGGGACAGGAAGCTACAATGAGCAGTTCTTC
CDR3aa: CASSSSGTGSYNEQFF

d_gene: .
v_gene: TRBV15
len: 16
abundance: .
j_gene: TRBJ2-7
CDR3nt: TGTGCCACCAGCAGAGGAGACACGGCCGACTCCTACGAGCAGTACTTC
CDR3aa: CATSRGDTADSYEQYF

d_gene: .
v_gene: TRBV7-2
len: 14
abundance: .
j_gene: TRBJ1-4
CDR3nt: TGTGCCAGCAAGGAGGGGAGCACTAATGAAAAACTGTTTTTT
CDR3aa: CASKEGSTNEKLFF

d_gene: TRBD1
v_gene: TRBV18
len: 14
abundance: .
j_gene: TRBJ1-2
CDR3nt: TGTGCCAGCTCCCCTAGGACAGGGGGCTATGGCTACACCTTC
CDR3aa: CASSPRTGGYGYTF

d_gene: TRBD1
v_gene: TRBV5-1
len: 15
abundance: .
j_gene: TRBJ1-4
CDR3nt: TGCGCCAGCATGGGGGGAACGGGGACAGGCGAAAAACTGTTTTTT
CDR3aa: CASMGGTGTGEKLFF

d_gene: .
v_gene: TRBV2
len: 13
abundance: .
j_gene: TRBJ1-1
CDR3nt: TGTGCCACCCAGGGGCAGCAGAACACTGAAGCTTTCTTT
CDR3aa: CATQGQQNTEAFF

d_gene: TRBD1
v_gene: TRBV19
len: 15
abundance: .
j_gene: TRBJ1-2
CDR3nt: TGTGCCAGTAGTTCCTCGGGACAGGGTTTCTATGGCTACACCTTC
CDR3aa: CASSSSGQGFYGYTF

d_gene: TRBD1
v_gene: TRBV6-5
len: 15
abundance: .
j_gene: TRBJ1-4
CDR3nt: TGTGCCAGCAGTCTCTCAGGGGGCCCTGGGGAAAAACTGTTTTTT
CDR3aa: CASSLSGGPGEKLFF

d_gene: TRBD2
v_gene: TRBV5-1
len: 16
abundance: .
j_gene: TRBJ2-1
CDR3nt: TGCGCCAGCAGACCCCCCGGGACTAGCGGATACAATGAGCAGTTCTTC
CDR3aa: CASRPPGTSGYNEQFF

d_gene: TRBD1
v_gene: TRBV3-1/TRBV3-2
len: 17
abundance: few
j_gene: TRBJ1-6
CDR3nt: TGTGCCAGCAGCCAAGATCTGGCAGGGGGTAGTTATTCACCCCTCCACTTT
CDR3aa: CASSQDLAGGSYSPLHF

d_gene: TRBD2
v_gene: TRBV10-2
len: 17
abundance: .
j_gene: TRBJ2-7
CDR3nt: TGCGCCAGCAGAAAACTAGCGGGAGGGGTCCTAGCCTACGAGCAGTACTTC
CDR3aa: CASRKLAGGVLAYEQYF

d_gene: .
v_gene: TRBV9
len: 14
abundance: .
j_gene: TRBJ2-2
CDR3nt: TGTGCCAGCAGCGCTAGGCGGGGCACCGGGGAGCTGTTTTTT
CDR3aa: CASSARRGTGELFF

d_gene: TRBD1
v_gene: TRBV28
len: 15
abundance: .
j_gene: TRBJ1-4
CDR3nt: TGTGCCAGCAGTACGAAGGGGGCTACTAATGAAAAACTGTTTTTT
CDR3aa: CASSTKGATNEKLFF

d_gene: TRBD1
v_gene: TRBV7-2
len: 14
abundance: .
j_gene: TRBJ1-5
CDR3nt: TGTGCCAGCAGCCCCCGACAGGGTAATCAGCCCCAGCATTTT
CDR3aa: CASSPRQGNQPQHF

d_gene: TRBD1
v_gene: TRBV28
len: 17
abundance: .
j_gene: TRBJ1-1
CDR3nt: TGTGCCAGCAGTTTAGTCTCTGGCGGGACAGCTAACACTGAAGCTTTCTTT
CDR3aa: CASSLVSGGTANTEAFF

d_gene: TRBD1
v_gene: TRBV5-5
len: 15
abundance: .
j_gene: TRBJ2-7
CDR3nt: TGTGCCAGCAGCGCCCCTAAGGTGCAGGGGGAAGAGCAGTACTTC
CDR3aa: CASSAPKVQGEEQYF

d_gene: .
v_gene: TRBV2
len: 12
abundance: .
j_gene: TRBJ2-1
CDR3nt: TGTGCCAGCAGGGCTGACTACAATGAGCAGTTCTTC
CDR3aa: CASRADYNEQFF

d_gene: TRBD1
v_gene: TRBV5-1
len: 16
abundance: .
j_gene: TRBJ2-6
CDR3nt: TGCGCCAGCAGCCCGAGGACAGGGGCTGGGGCCAACGTCCTGACTTTC
CDR3aa: CASSPRTGAGANVLTF

d_gene: .
v_gene: TRBV7-8
len: 11
abundance: .
j_gene: TRBJ1-1
CDR3nt: TGTGCCAGCAGGTACACAGGGGAAGCTTTCTTT
CDR3aa: CASRYTGEAFF

d_gene: TRBD1
v_gene: TRBV11-2
len: 15
abundance: .
j_gene: TRBJ1-5
CDR3nt: TGTGCCAGCAGCCCCGACAGGGGGCTCGGTCAGCCCCAGCATTTT
CDR3aa: CASSPDRGLGQPQHF

d_gene: .
v_gene: TRBV5-1
len: 13
abundance: .
j_gene: TRBJ1-6
CDR3nt: TGCGCCAGCAGCTCCCCCGGGAATTCACCCCTCCACTTT
CDR3aa: CASSSPGNSPLHF

d_gene: .
v_gene: TRBV3-1/TRBV3-2
len: 13
abundance: .
j_gene: TRBJ1-1
CDR3nt: TGTGCCAGCAGCCCAAGGAGTAACACTGAAGCTTTCTTT
CDR3aa: CASSPRSNTEAFF

d_gene: TRBD1
v_gene: TRBV28
len: 12
abundance: .
j_gene: TRBJ1-2
CDR3nt: TGTGCCAGCAGGAGGGACAGCTATGGCTACACCTTC
CDR3aa: CASRRDSYGYTF

d_gene: TRBD2
v_gene: TRBV24-1
len: 14
abundance: few
j_gene: TRBJ2-3
CDR3nt: TGTGCCACCCAGACTAGCGGGGATACAGATACGCAGTATTTT
CDR3aa: CATQTSGDTDTQYF

d_gene: TRBD1
v_gene: TRBV5-6
len: 14
abundance: .
j_gene: TRBJ1-6
CDR3nt: TGTGCCAGCAGCTCTGACAGGGGGCCTTCACCCCTCCACTTT
CDR3aa: CASSSDRGPSPLHF

d_gene: .
v_gene: TRBV5-4
len: 13
abundance: once
j_gene: TRBJ1-1
CDR3nt: TGTGCCAGCAGTAGACAGGTGAACACTGAAGCTTTCTTT
CDR3aa: CASSRQVNTEAFF

d_gene: TRBD1
v_gene: TRBV9
len: 13
abundance: .
j_gene: TRBJ1-2
CDR3nt: TGTGCCAGCAGCGCGACAGGGGACTATGGCTACACCTTC
CDR3aa: CASSATGDYGYTF

d_gene: .
v_gene: TRBV3-1/TRBV3-2
len: 17
abundance: few
j_gene: TRBJ2-7
CDR3nt: TGTGCCAGCAGCCAAGATCGTAACCTAGGGGCTTCCTACGAGCAGTACTTC
CDR3aa: CASSQDRNLGASYEQYF

d_gene: .
v_gene: TRBV5-1
len: 15
abundance: .
j_gene: TRBJ2-3
CDR3nt: TGCGCCAGCAGCTTGGCGGGGATCTACACAGATACGCAGTATTTT
CDR3aa: CASSLAGIYTDTQYF

d_gene: TRBD2
v_gene: TRBV11-2
len: 17
abundance: .
j_gene: TRBJ2-7
CDR3nt: TGTGCCAGCAGCTTCGGGGCCGGGGGGACTAGGTACTACGAGCAGTACTTC
CDR3aa: CASSFGAGGTRYYEQYF

d_gene: .
v_gene: TRBV13
len: 13
abundance: .
j_gene: TRBJ1-2
CDR3nt: TGTGCCAGCAGCTTAAATAGTGACTATGGCTACACCTTC
CDR3aa: CASSLNSDYGYTF

d_gene: TRBD2
v_gene: TRBV30
len: 16
abundance: once
j_gene: TRBJ2-2
CDR3nt: TGTGCCTGGAGTGCATTACTAGCGGGAGGGACCGGGGAGCTGTTTTTT
CDR3aa: CAWSALLAGGTGELFF

d_gene: .
v_gene: TRBV27
len: 14
abundance: .
j_gene: TRBJ2-1
CDR3nt: TGTGCCAGCAGTTCCAGCGGGTTGTACAATGAGCAGTTCTTC
CDR3aa: CASSSSGLYNEQFF

d_gene: .
v_gene: TRBV7-9
len: 12
abundance: .
j_gene: TRBJ1-1
CDR3nt: TGTGCCAGCGGGCATCGGAACACTGAAGCTTTCTTT
CDR3aa: CASGHRNTEAFF

d_gene: TRBD1
v_gene: TRBV11-2
len: 14
abundance: .
j_gene: TRBJ2-7
CDR3nt: TGTGCCAGCAAAGACAGGGGGCATGCCTACGAGCAGTACTTC
CDR3aa: CASKDRGHAYEQYF

d_gene: TRBD2
v_gene: TRBV5-1
len: 14
abundance: .
j_gene: TRBJ2-7
CDR3nt: TGCGCCAGCAGCCCGACTAGCGGGAGCGGCGAGCAGTACTTC
CDR3aa: CASSPTSGSGEQYF

d_gene: TRBD1
v_gene: TRBV6-5
len: 14
abundance: .
j_gene: TRBJ1-2
CDR3nt: TGTGCCAGCAGTCCCCGGACAGGGGAGTATGGCTACACCTTC
CDR3aa: CASSPRTGEYGYTF

d_gene: .
v_gene: TRBV21-1
len: 21
abundance: .
j_gene: TRBJ1-2
CDR3nt: TGTGCCAGCAGCAAATTCTTTGGGCTATCATGGGGGACAGGGGAAGCCTATGGCTACACCTTC
CDR3aa: CASSKFFGLSWGTGEAYGYTF

d_gene: TRBD1
v_gene: TRBV7-2
len: 13
abundance: .
j_gene: TRBJ1-5
CDR3nt: TGTGCCAGCAGCCCGGGACAGAATCAGCCCCAGCATTTT
CDR3aa: CASSPGQNQPQHF

d_gene: TRBD2
v_gene: TRBV6-5
len: 15
abundance: .
j_gene: TRBJ2-7
CDR3nt: TGTGCCAGCAGGAGATTTAGCGGGATGGGTTGGGAGCAGTACTTC
CDR3aa: CASRRFSGMGWEQYF

d_gene: .
v_gene: TRBV5-1
len: 12
abundance: .
j_gene: TRBJ1-2
CDR3nt: TGCGCCAGCAGCTCTGAACTGTATGGCTACACCTTC
CDR3aa: CASSSELYGYTF

d_gene: .
v_gene: TRBV30
len: 14
abundance: .
j_gene: TRBJ1-5
CDR3nt: TGTGCCTGGGGGGCAGGTGGTGGCAATCAGCCCCAGCATTTT
CDR3aa: CAWGAGGGNQPQHF

d_gene: .
v_gene: TRBV27
len: 15
abundance: .
j_gene: TRBJ2-7
CDR3nt: TGTGCCAGCAGTCCGTTGGACAGACCCTACAACGAGCAGTACTTC
CDR3aa: CASSPLDRPYNEQYF

d_gene: .
v_gene: TRBV19
len: 13
abundance: .
j_gene: TRBJ2-7
CDR3nt: TGTGCCAGTAGTATCTCCGGACTTTACGAGCAGTACTTC
CDR3aa: CASSISGLYEQYF

d_gene: TRBD1
v_gene: TRBV6-4
len: 16
abundance: .
j_gene: TRBJ1-2
CDR3nt: TGTGCCAGCAGTCGAACCGGGACAGGGGGCTTCTATGGCTACACCTTC
CDR3aa: CASSRTGTGGFYGYTF

d_gene: .
v_gene: TRBV6-5
len: 14
abundance: .
j_gene: TRBJ1-1
CDR3nt: TGTGCCAGCAGTATCCCAGGGGAGGGAGGTGAAGCTTTCTTT
CDR3aa: CASSIPGEGGEAFF

d_gene: TRBD1
v_gene: TRBV5-1
len: 15
abundance: .
j_gene: TRBJ2-1
CDR3nt: TGCGCCAGCAGGTTGACAGGGGAGTCCTACAATGAGCAGTTCTTC
CDR3aa: CASRLTGESYNEQFF

d_gene: TRBD2
v_gene: TRBV10-3
len: 12
abundance: .
j_gene: TRBJ2-7
CDR3nt: TGTGCCATCAGTCCTAGCGGTGGTGAGCAGTACTTC
CDR3aa: CAISPSGGEQYF

d_gene: TRBD1
v_gene: TRBV5-6
len: 15
abundance: .
j_gene: TRBJ2-1
CDR3nt: TGTGCCAGCAGCTCCGGGCCGGGACAGGGCAATGAGCAGTTCTTC
CDR3aa: CASSSGPGQGNEQFF

d_gene: TRBD1
v_gene: TRBV6-5
len: 15
abundance: .
j_gene: TRBJ2-7
CDR3nt: TGTGCCAGCAGCCTCCCGGGACAGGGTCCTGGCGAGCAGTACTTC
CDR3aa: CASSLPGQGPGEQYF

d_gene: .
v_gene: TRBV9
len: 17
abundance: once
j_gene: TRBJ2-3
CDR3nt: TGTGCCAGCAGCGTAGAGGCCAGGTTTCGTCACACAGATACGCAGTATTTT
CDR3aa: CASSVEARFRHTDTQYF

d_gene: .
v_gene: TRBV7-2
len: 14
abundance: .
j_gene: TRBJ1-5
CDR3nt: TGTGCCAGCAGCTCCAGGCGGGGGGGCCCACCCCAGCATTTT
CDR3aa: CASSSRRGGPPQHF

d_gene: .
v_gene: TRBV6-5
len: 15
abundance: .
j_gene: TRBJ2-2
CDR3nt: TGTGCCAGCACCGAACAGGGCTTCGGCGGCGGGGAGCTGTTTTTT
CDR3aa: CASTEQGFGGGELFF